This T cell receptor (beta chain) was sequenced for a study of blood T cell repertoires in COVID-19. Study details: Researchers got acute and convalescent COVID-19 samples from the United States, Italy and Spain.

In its sample, this clone was seen once. In the source study's methods: Reference gene primer amplification gave estimated nucleated cell counts. Using immunoSEQ multiplex PCR, the repertoire was profiled, and TCRdb retains in-frame clones only, with some absent. For V, J and clone size, that table is used; D and trimming come from the DNA. The data show tens of thousands of clones, 60% to 80% seen once. Germline V lookup: CDR1 SGHRS, CDR2 YFSETQ. CDR3 length equals 14 residues. Trimming stripped 0 bases from V and 3 bases from J, with 9 bases between. The source of this sequence is a woman between 65 and 79 years old with acute or convalescent COVID-19. What was sequenced was peripheral blood. This chain joins TRBV5-1 and TRBJ1-2; the D is unclear. The CDR3 is CASSLAAADYGYTF. Written as DNA, the CDR3 is TGCGCCAGCAGCTTGGCAGCTGCGGACTATGGCTACACCTTC.